The rows below give T cell receptor beta chains drawn from one sample of a study of tumor and adjacent non-tumor tissue in lung cancer. TCRdb re-called the multiplex PCR reads with MiXCR, one entry per CDR3 protein. The table has about 67,000 distinct CDR3 sequences, 76% seen once. The sample comprised distant non-tumor lung tissue. All receptors come from a man in his sixties with non-small cell lung cancer. CDR3s include the opening cysteine and the closing phenylalanine or tryptophan. The D gene is left open where the match is weak. Size is omitted from some rows. Given values are once, few, many or a class for expanded clones.

d_call	j_call	v_call	clone_size	cdr3_nt	cdr3_aa
.	TRBJ2-4	TRBV28	.	TGTTCCTGCAGTTTATACCCCCTAGCCAAAAACATTCAGTATTTC	CSCSLYPLAKNIQYF
.	TRBJ2-5	TRBV5-1	.	TGCGCCAGCCGTGACATCGATTACAAGACCCAGTACTTC	CASRDIDYKTQYF
.	TRBJ2-2	TRBV28	.	TGTGCCAGCGGTTGGGACACCGAAATTAACACCGGGGAGCTGTTATTT	CASGWDTEINTGELLF
.	TRBJ2-7	TRBV12-3/TRBV12-4	.	TGTGCCAGTAGTTTTCTTGGGAGCTCCTACAAGCAATACTTC	CASSFLGSSYKQYF
.	TRBJ2-1	TRBV29-1	.	TGCAGGGTGCGAAGGGACCCTGAGCAGTTCTTC	CRVRRDPEQFF
.	TRBJ1-1	TRBV6-1	.	TGTGCTACCAGTAAAGAGGGCACTGAAGCTTTCTTT	CATSKEGTEAFF
.	TRBJ2-5	TRBV4-2	.	TGTGCCAGCAGCCAACAAGGCTGGAGCAGTGAGACCCAGTACTTC	CASSQQGWSSETQYF
.	TRBJ1-1	TRBV5-1	.	TGCGCCGGCAGCCCCCGGTCTATGAACACTGAAGCTTTCTTT	CAGSPRSMNTEAFF
.	TRBJ2-3	TRBV29-1	.	TGCAGCGTTGACCCCAGGACAGAAGGTGCAGATACGCAGTATTTT	CSVDPRTEGADTQYF
.	TRBJ2-5	TRBV4-1	.	TGCGCCAGCAGTCAAGAGGCGCGGGGAGACGCGGATACCCAGTACTTC	CASSQEARGDADTQYF
TRBD1	TRBJ2-3	TRBV11-2	.	TGTGCCAGCAGCTCGCAGGGGGCGCAGGTGTCAGATACGCAATATTTT	CASSSQGAQVSDTQYF
.	TRBJ1-4	TRBV29-1	.	TGCAGCGTTGAAGATCTAAAGGGGGTGGACGAAAAACTGTTTTTT	CSVEDLKGVDEKLFF
.	TRBJ1-5	TRBV20-1	.	TGCAGTCCTCAGGCGAGGACGGGACAGCCCCAGCATTTT	CSPQARTGQPQHF
.	TRBJ2-1	TRBV7-8	many	TGTGCCAGCAGCTTAGAATGGATAAGCGTTCACAATGAGCAGTTCTTC	CASSLEWISVHNEQFF
.	TRBJ1-5	TRBV6-1	.	TGTGCCAGCAGTGGAGCACCTTTTGGTTGCAGCAATCAGCCCCAGCATTTT	CASSGAPFGCSNQPQHF
TRBD2	TRBJ2-7	TRBV11-2	.	TGTAACAGCAGCTTAGATGGGGGAGGGCGGTACGAGCAGTACTTC	CNSSLDGGGRYEQYF
TRBD1	TRBJ2-7	TRBV11-3	.	TGTGCCAACAGCCCCCCGGGACAGGGGGCTCGGAAGCAGCACTTC	CANSPPGQGARKQHF
.	TRBJ1-2	TRBV15	once	TGTGCCACCAGCAGCCCTTTGGGATTTGGGTATGGCTACACCTTC	CATSSPLGFGYGYTF
TRBD1	TRBJ2-6	TRBV6-1	.	TGTGCCAGCAATCAGGGGGAATTCTCTGAGGCCAACGTCCTGACTTTC	CASNQGEFSEANVLTF
.	TRBJ1-5	TRBV4-2	once	TGTGCCAGTAGCCAGACCGGGACAAGCAAGCAGCTCCAGCATTTT	CASSQTGTSKQLQHF
.	TRBJ2-4	TRBV29-1	.	TGCAGCGACTTTACGGGGGAGATGAACATTCAGTACTTC	CSDFTGEMNIQYF
.	TRBJ1-5	TRBV4-1	.	TGCGCCAGCAGTCAAGATAGGGGTTATAGCGATCAGCCCCAGCATTTT	CASSQDRGYSDQPQHF
.	TRBJ1-2	TRBV29-1	.	TGCAGCGTTGAGTTCCCAGACAGGAGTTATGGCTACACCTTC	CSVEFPDRSYGYTF
TRBD1	TRBJ1-5	TRBV7-8	few	TGTGCCAGCAGCCCTGGGGACAGGGGGCGCCGGCGGCCCCAGCATTTT	CASSPGDRGRRRPQHF
.	TRBJ2-2	TRBV14	.	TGTGCCAGCATGCAAACAGGGCTGAACACCCGGGAGCAGTTTTTC	CASMQTGLNTREQFF
.	TRBJ2-1	TRBV12-3/TRBV12-4	.	TGTGCCAGCAGGCATGGCCGGTCTTCCTACAGTGAGCAGTTCTTC	CASRHGRSSYSEQFF
TRBD1	TRBJ1-5	TRBV28	.	TGTGCCAGCAGTTTCGCCGGGACAGTGAGCCCGGGGCATTTT	CASSFAGTVSPGHF
.	TRBJ2-7	TRBV29-1	once	TGCAGCGCCCTCGGTACGGGGGAGCAGTACTTC	CSALGTGEQYF
TRBD1	TRBJ2-3	TRBV6-1	.	TGTGCCAGCAGTTCAGCTCCGGGACAGGGAGCAGATACGCAGTATTTT	CASSSAPGQGADTQYF
.	TRBJ2-6	TRBV6-1	.	TGTGCCAGTGACAACTCTGGGGCCAACGTCCTGACTTTC	CASDNSGANVLTF
.	TRBJ2-1	TRBV11-2	.	TGTGCCACCAGCCTACCCGCTGCTGAGTTAAATGGGCAGTTCTTC	CATSLPAAELNGQFF
TRBD2	TRBJ2-5	TRBV14	.	TGTGCCAGCAGCCACTGGACTAGCGGGAGGCATGAGATCCAGTACTTC	CASSHWTSGRHEIQYF
TRBD1	TRBJ1-2	TRBV6-1	.	TGTGCCAGTAGTTACGTGACAGGGGATGGCTACATCTTC	CASSYVTGDGYIF
.	TRBJ1-5	TRBV6-1	.	TGTGCCAGCAGTGAAGTAGGCAGAACTTGGAGCAATCGGCCCCAGCATTTT	CASSEVGRTWSNRPQHF
.	TRBJ2-5	TRBV4-1	many	TGCGCCAGCAGCGGGCGGGCAGGGGTAGAGACCCAGTACTTC	CASSGRAGVETQYF
TRBD1	TRBJ1-1	TRBV11-2	.	TGTGTCAGCAGCTTAGGGGGACAGGGACGAGTTTTCTTT	CVSSLGGQGRVFF
.	TRBJ2-2	TRBV6-5	.	TGTGACAACAGGAAGAGGGTCTACGGGGAGCTGTCTTTT	CDNRKRVYGELSF
TRBD1	TRBJ1-2	TRBV2	.	TGTGCCAGCAGTGAAGGAAGGGGGCGCGGGGGCTTTGGCTACACCTTC	CASSEGRGRGGFGYTF
.	TRBJ2-7	TRBV4-1	.	TGCGCCAGCAGCCGAATCCGGAGGGACGAGCAGTACTTC	CASSRIRRDEQYF
TRBD2	TRBJ2-2	TRBV6-5	.	TGCGCCAGCAGTTACGGTCGCGGGAGGCCATCCACGGCCGGGGAGCTGTTATTT	CASSYGRGRPSTAGELLF
TRBD2	TRBJ2-2	TRBV20-1	.	TGCAGTGTTAGTAGCGGGAGGCGTAGCACCGGGGAGCTGCTTTTT	CSVSSGRRSTGELLF
.	TRBJ2-2	TRBV4-2	once	TGTGCCAGCAGACAATACAGCGTATCTAACACCGGGGAGCTGTTTTTT	CASRQYSVSNTGELFF
.	TRBJ2-2	TRBV12-3/TRBV12-4	.	TGTGCCAGCAGTTTTCTAGGGGGGATAGCCCGGGAGCTGTTTTTT	CASSFLGGIARELFF
TRBD2	TRBJ2-3	TRBV29-1	.	TGCAGCACTGCCGGGACTAGCGGCACAGATACGCAGTATTTT	CSTAGTSGTDTQYF
.	TRBJ1-1	TRBV20-1	.	TGCAGTTACACCACTCAGGGGTCTAAGATTGAAGCTTTCTTT	CSYTTQGSKIEAFF
.	TRBJ1-1	TRBV4-1	.	TGCGCCAGCACCCCACCTTTAAGGGGGACTGAAGCTTTCTTT	CASTPPLRGTEAFF
TRBD1	TRBJ1-4	TRBV6-1	once	TGTGCCAGCAGTGAAACTCCGCCGGGACAGGGTGAAAAACTGTTTTTT	CASSETPPGQGEKLFF
.	TRBJ2-1	TRBV20-1	many	TGCAGTGCTAGGGACATCGACAATGAGCAGTTCTTC	CSARDIDNEQFF
.	TRBJ2-1	TRBV20-1	.	TGCAGTGCGATCGACTCTAGGGTCGGAGGCGAGGATGAGCAGCTCTTC	CSAIDSRVGGEDEQLF
TRBD2	TRBJ2-3	TRBV4-2	.	TGTGGCAGCAGCCAAGGAGGCACTAGCGGCACAGACGCGCAGTATTTT	CGSSQGGTSGTDAQYF
TRBD2	TRBJ2-7	TRBV25-1	few	TGTGCCAGCAGTGCCCAAGGACTAGCGGGCCACGAGCAGTACTTC	CASSAQGLAGHEQYF
.	TRBJ2-6	TRBV4-1	.	TGTGCCAGCAACGTGAGGGCCGGGGCCAACATCCTGACTTTC	CASNVRAGANILTF
.	TRBJ2-7	TRBV24-1	many	TGTGCCACCAGTGACGGCTCGCTGATAATGCAGGAGCAGTACTTC	CATSDGSLIMQEQYF
TRBD1	TRBJ2-3	TRBV7-8	.	TGTGCCAGCAGTGTACTCGGGACAGGCTTTGGTTTGACTGATACGCAGTATTTT	CASSVLGTGFGLTDTQYF
TRBD2	TRBJ2-1	TRBV24-1	.	TGTGCCACCAGTGACGCGACTAGCGGGAGTGTTAATGAACAGTCCTTC	CATSDATSGSVNEQSF
TRBD2	TRBJ2-6	TRBV10-3	.	TGTGCCATCTGTGAACGTGGGACTAGCGGGATGGACTCTGGGGCCAACGTCCTGACTTTC	CAICERGTSGMDSGANVLTF
.	TRBJ2-2	TRBV29-1	.	TGCAGCGCCTACCTCAGGCTCAGGGGCGGGGAGCTGTTTTTT	CSAYLRLRGGELFF